This T cell receptor (beta chain) was captured by sequencing in a study of T cell repertoires in cytomegalovirus infection. About the research overall: From public TCR beta signatures came an indication of both CMV infection and matching HLA type.

TCRdb reprocessed the reads via MiXCR and lists one record per CDR3 protein. This sample yields about 830,000 distinct CDR3 sequences, of which approximately 32% are seen a single time; over 10% belongs to the top ten. From germline, CDR1 is SGHVS and CDR2 FNYEAQ. The CDR3 consists of 12 residues. V lost 1 base and J lost 10, with 8 bases in between. Regarding the study as a whole: Clonotype analysis showed dominance of the ex vivo response by HLA-C-restricted CMV-specific TCR beta clonotypes. The cumulative frequency of public TCR beta families distinguished individuals who carried CMV together with the relevant HLA.

The sample holds many counts of this clonotype. What it binds is not known. J is TRBJ2-1 and V is TRBV7-6; weak D call: TRBD2 (5 bases). This sequence was found in a human donor in good health (CMV status not recorded). Some clones in this sample may be carry-over from other donors' samples. The material sequenced was cultured CD8+ T cells from PBMCs, taken from culture after CMV antigen stimulation. The CDR3 coding sequence is TGTGCCAGCAGCTTAGTTCCGGGGGAGCAGTTCTTC. Residues: CASSLVPGEQFF.